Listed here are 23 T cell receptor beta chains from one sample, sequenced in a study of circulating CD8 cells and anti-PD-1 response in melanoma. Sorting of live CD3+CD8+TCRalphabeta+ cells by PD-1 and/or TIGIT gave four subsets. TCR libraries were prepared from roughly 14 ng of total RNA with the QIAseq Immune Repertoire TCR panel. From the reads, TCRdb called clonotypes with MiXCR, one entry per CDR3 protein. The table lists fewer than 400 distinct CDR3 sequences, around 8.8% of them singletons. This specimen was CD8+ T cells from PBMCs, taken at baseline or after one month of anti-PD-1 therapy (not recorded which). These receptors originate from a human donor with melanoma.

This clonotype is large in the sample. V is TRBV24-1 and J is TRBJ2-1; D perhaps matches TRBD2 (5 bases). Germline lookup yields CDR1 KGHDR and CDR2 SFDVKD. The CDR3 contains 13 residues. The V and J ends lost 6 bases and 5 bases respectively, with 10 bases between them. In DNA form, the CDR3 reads TGTGCCACCAGTACCCCCGGGGACAATGAGCAGTTCTTC. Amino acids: CATSTPGDNEQFF.

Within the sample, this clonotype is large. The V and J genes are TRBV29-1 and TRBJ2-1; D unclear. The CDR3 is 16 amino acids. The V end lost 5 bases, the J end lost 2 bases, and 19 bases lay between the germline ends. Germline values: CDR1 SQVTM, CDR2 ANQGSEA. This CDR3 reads CSVRFWTEETYNEQFF. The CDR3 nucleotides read TGCAGCGTTAGGTTCTGGACCGAGGAAACCTACAATGAGCAGTTCTTC.

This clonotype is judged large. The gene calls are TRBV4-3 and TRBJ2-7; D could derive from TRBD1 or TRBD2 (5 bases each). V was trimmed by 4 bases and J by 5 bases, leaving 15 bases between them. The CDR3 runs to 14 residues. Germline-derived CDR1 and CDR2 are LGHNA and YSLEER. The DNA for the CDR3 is TGCGCCAGCAGCCCGAGGGGCAGTTCGAACGAGCAGTACTTC. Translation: CASSPRGSSNEQYF.

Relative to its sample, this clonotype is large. The CDR3 reads CASSQSPYEQYF. The CDR3 DNA reads TGTGCCAGCAGCCAATCGCCCTACGAGCAGTACTTC. The J gene is TRBJ2-7, the V gene TRBV16, with no clear D. Trimming took off 0 bases at V and 2 bases at J, with 2 bases between the two ends. The germline gives CDR1 KGHSY, CDR2 FQNENV. This CDR3 is 12 amino acids long.

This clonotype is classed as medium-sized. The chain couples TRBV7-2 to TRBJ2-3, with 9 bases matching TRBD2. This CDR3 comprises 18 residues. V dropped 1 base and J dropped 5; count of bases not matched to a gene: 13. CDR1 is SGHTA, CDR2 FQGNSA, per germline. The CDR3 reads CASSLVSSGGGAGDTQYF. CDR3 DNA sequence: TGTGCCAGCAGCTTAGTTAGTTCTGGCGGGGGGGCAGGAGATACGCAGTATTTT.

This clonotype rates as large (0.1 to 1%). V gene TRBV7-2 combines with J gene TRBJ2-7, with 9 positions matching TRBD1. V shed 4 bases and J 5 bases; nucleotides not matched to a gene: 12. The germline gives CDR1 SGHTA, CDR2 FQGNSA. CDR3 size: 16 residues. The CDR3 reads CASSSFYGTGLHEQYF. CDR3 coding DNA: TGTGCCAGCAGCTCCTTTTACGGGACAGGGCTCCACGAGCAGTACTTC.

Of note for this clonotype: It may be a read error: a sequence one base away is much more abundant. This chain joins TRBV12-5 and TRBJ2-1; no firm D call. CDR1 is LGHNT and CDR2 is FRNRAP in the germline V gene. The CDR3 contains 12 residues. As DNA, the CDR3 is TGTGCTAGTGGTTTCACGAGCGATGAGCAGTCCTTC. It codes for CASGFTSDEQSF.

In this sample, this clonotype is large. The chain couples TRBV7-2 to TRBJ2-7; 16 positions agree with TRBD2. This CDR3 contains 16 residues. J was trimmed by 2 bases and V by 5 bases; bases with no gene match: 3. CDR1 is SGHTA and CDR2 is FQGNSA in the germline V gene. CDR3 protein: CASSEGLAGGTYEQYF. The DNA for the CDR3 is TGTGCCAGCAGCGAGGGACTAGCGGGGGGGACCTACGAGCAGTACTTC. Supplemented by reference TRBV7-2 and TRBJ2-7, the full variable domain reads GAGVSQSPSNKVTEKGKDVELRCDPISGHTALYWYRQSLGQGLEFLIYFQGNSAPDKSGLPSDRFSAERTGGSVSTLTIQRTQQEDSAVYLCASSEGLAGGTYEQYFGPGTRLTVT.

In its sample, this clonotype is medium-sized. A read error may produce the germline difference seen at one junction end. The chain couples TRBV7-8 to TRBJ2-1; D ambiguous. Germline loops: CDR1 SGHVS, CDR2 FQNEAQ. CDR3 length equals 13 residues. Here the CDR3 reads CASGLAAYNEQFF. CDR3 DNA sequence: TGTGCCAGCGGCTTAGCTGCGTACAATGAGCAGTTCTTC.

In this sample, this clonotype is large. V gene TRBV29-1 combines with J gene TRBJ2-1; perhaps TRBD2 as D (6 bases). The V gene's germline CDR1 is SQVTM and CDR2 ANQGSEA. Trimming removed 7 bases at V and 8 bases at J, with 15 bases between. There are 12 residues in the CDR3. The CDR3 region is CSGLADGYEQFF. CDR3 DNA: TGCAGCGGGTTAGCGGATGGGTATGAGCAGTTCTTC.

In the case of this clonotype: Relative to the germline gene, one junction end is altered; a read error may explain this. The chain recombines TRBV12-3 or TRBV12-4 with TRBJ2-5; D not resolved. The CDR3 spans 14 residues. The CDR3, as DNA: TGTGCCGGCAGCCAGGACCCTTCGGGAGAGACCCAGTACTTC. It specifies CAGSQDPSGETQYF.

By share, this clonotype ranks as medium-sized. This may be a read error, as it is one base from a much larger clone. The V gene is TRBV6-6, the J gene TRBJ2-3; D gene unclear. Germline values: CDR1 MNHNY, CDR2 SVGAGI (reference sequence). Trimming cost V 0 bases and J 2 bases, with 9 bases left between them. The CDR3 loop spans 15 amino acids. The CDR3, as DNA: TGTGCCAGCAGTTACTCTGGTCGGGTCACAGATACGCAGTATTTT. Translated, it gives CASSYSGRVTDTQYF.

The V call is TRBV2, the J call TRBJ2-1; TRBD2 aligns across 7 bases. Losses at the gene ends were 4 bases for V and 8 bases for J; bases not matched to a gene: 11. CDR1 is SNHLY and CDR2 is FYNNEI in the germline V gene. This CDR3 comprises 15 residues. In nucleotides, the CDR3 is TGTGCCAGCAGTGCCTTCGGGGGGAGGGCGGATGAGCAGTTCTTC. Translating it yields CASSAFGGRADEQFF.

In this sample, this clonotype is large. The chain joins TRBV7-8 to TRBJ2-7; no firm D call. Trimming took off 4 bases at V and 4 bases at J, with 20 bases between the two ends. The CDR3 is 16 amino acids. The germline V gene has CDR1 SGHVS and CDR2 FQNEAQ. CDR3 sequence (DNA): TGTGCCAGCAGCTCTCCCTCTGGCGCATTGGCATACGAGCAGTACTTC. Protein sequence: CASSSPSGALAYEQYF.

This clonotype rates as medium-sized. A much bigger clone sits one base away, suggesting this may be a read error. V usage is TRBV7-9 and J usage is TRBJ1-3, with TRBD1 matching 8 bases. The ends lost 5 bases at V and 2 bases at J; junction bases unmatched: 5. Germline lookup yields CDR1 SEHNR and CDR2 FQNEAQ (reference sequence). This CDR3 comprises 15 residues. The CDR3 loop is CASSGGQGAGNTIYF. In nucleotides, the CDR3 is TGTGCCAGCAGCGGCGGACAGGGCGCTGGAAACACCATATATTTT.

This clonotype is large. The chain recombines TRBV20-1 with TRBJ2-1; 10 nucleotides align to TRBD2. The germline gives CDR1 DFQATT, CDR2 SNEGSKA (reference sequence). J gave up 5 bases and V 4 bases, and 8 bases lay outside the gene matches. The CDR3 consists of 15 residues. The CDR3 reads CSAIPGLASDNEQFF. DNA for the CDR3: TGCAGTGCTATTCCGGGACTAGCGTCCGACAATGAGCAGTTCTTC.

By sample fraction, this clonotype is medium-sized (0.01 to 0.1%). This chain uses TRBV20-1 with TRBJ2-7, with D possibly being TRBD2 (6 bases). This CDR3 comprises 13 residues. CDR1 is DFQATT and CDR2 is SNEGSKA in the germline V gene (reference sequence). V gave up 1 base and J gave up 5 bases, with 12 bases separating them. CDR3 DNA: TGCAGTGCTAGAGGACTAGGGACCGACGAGCAGTACTTC. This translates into CSARGLGTDEQYF.

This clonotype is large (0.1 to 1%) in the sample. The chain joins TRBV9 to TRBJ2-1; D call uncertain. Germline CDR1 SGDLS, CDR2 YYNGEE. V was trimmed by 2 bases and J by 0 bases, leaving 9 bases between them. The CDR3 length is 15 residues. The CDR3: CASSVGRSSYNEQFF. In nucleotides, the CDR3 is TGTGCCAGCAGCGTGGGCCGGAGCTCCTACAATGAGCAGTTCTTC.

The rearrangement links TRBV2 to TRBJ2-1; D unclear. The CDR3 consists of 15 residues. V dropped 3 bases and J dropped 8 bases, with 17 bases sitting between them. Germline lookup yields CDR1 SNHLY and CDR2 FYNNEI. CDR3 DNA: TGTGCCAGCAGTGATGTTGTGGGCAGAACCTATGAGCAGTTCTTC. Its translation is CASSDVVGRTYEQFF.

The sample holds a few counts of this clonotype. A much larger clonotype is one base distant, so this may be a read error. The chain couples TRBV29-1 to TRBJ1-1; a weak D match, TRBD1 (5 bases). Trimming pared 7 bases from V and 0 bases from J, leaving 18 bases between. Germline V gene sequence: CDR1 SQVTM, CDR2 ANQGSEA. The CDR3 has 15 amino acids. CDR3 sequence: CSAVGAGWLNTEAFF. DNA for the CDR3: TGCAGCGCTGTCGGGGCGGGTTGGCTGAACACTGAAGCTTTCTTT.

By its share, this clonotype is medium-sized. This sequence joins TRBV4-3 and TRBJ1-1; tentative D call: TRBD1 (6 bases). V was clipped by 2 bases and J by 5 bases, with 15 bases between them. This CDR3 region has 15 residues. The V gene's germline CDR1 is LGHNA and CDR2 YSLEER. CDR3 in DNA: TGCGCCAGCAGCCAACCCAGGGGACTTACTACTGAAGCTTTCTTT. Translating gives CASSQPRGLTTEAFF.

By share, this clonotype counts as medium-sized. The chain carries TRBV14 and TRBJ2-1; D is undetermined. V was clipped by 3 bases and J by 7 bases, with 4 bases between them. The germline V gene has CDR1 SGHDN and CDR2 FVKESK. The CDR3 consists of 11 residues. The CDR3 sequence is CASSHGNEQFF. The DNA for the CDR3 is TGTGCCAGCAGCCATGGAAATGAGCAGTTCTTC.

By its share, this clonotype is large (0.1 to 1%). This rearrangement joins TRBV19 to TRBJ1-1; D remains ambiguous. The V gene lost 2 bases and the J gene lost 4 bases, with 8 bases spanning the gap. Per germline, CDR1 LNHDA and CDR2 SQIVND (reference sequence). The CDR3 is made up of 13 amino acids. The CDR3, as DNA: TGTGCCAGTAGTATATGGTGGGGCACTGAAGCTTTCTTT. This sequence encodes CASSIWWGTEAFF.